This T cell receptor (beta chain) appears in the sequencing data of a study of response to subunit inactivated influenza vaccine. Study-wide results and caveats: Only a handful of new T cells, the authors suggested, are recruited with each seasonal influenza vaccination.

Germline V gene data show CDR1 as DFQATT and CDR2 as SNEGSKA (reference sequence). This CDR3 contains 21 residues. The trim removed 4 bases at V and 2 bases at J, leaving 22 bases unmatched. Of note for this clonotype: What it recognizes is unknown.

In TCRdb, the RT-PCR reads were re-called with MiXCR into one record per CDR3 protein. The repertoire holds around 650,000 distinct CDR3 sequences, with approximately 15% as singletons. Sample: PBMCs from blood, taken 11 to 12 days after vaccination. The TCR comes from a man aged 45-65 years who received an inactivated influenza vaccine. This chain links TRBV20-1 with TRBJ2-7, with 14 bases identical to TRBD2. The CDR3 nucleotides are TGCAGTGCTATTCGGCCCGGGAATGGTCGACTAGCGGGGGGGCAGACCTACGAGCAGTACTTC. The encoded protein is CSAIRPGNGRLAGGQTYEQYF.